A selection of T cell receptor beta chains follows, all from one sample in a study of cytomegalovirus exposure and HLA in healthy donors. The protocol was immunoSEQ multiplex PCR, while the TCRdb copy is restricted to in-frame clones and leaves out a portion. The sample data list approximately 120,000 clones. Material: PBMCs. These receptors all come from a man aged 30-40 years in good health and CMV-seronegative. Both conserved end residues are trimmed from each CDR3.

TRBV15	TRBJ1-1	ATSRIQGEAF
TRBV4-2	TRBJ2-3	ASSQVPGLADTDTQY
TRBV2	TRBJ1-2	ASSERGKVYGYT
TRBV28	TRBJ1-4	ASSFGDRSEKLF
TRBV9	TRBJ2-2	ASSPGIAENTGELF
TRBV6-1	TRBJ2-3	ASRPTGIDTQY
TRBV7-2	TRBJ2-1	ASSWGQSNEQF
TRBV7-9	TRBJ1-5	ASSLGTGSQPQH
TRBV2	TRBJ1-1	ASTSGPNTEAF
TRBV6-6	TRBJ2-7	ASSYPTSPLYEQY
TRBV28	TRBJ1-5	ASSGSTGGWNQPQH
TRBV12-2	TRBJ2-1	ASRLATVQREGYEQF
TRBV18	TRBJ2-6	ASSPDPGGRSGANVLT
TRBV25-1	TRBJ1-4	ASSDGRVGERLF
TRBV4-1	TRBJ2-1	ASSTPPRGSDEQF
TRBV4-3	TRBJ1-1	ASRGPDTEAF
TRBV15	TRBJ2-5	ATSKNTAGVGETQY
TRBV2	TRBJ2-1	ASSHRDRRNNEQF
TRBV10-3	TRBJ2-3	ATSGQGAIDTQY
TRBV21-1	TRBJ2-3	ASISPLNRGTDTQY
TRBV19	TRBJ2-1	ASRATFDSYNEQF
TRBV7-9	TRBJ2-1	ASSLGLTGKQSHEQF
TRBV4-3	TRBJ2-5	ASSFTSEETQY
TRBV6-1	TRBJ2-2	ASNQADTGELF
TRBV30	TRBJ1-6	AWTAGADNSPLH